The 20 T cell receptor beta chains below were found in one sample sequenced in a study of T cells in Graves' hyperthyroidism and ophthalmopathy (dated by TCRdb to about 2019). Libraries came from multiplex PCR. This sample was sequenced with an Illumina HiSeq 2000. The TCR beta CDR3 regions were amplified from the RNA transcripts. A first-round RT-PCR of the TCR CDR3 used the HTBI primer set with the Qiagen OneStep RT-PCR kit. TCRdb itself trimmed the public reads at Q25 with fastp, ran MiXCR and retained productive beta chains. A single entry per CDR3 protein holds the most common genes and DNA from its merged rows. This sample comprises approximately 620,000 distinct CDR3 sequences, roughly 14% of them detected only once. The ten largest clonotypes hold more than 4.5% of the sample. The sequenced material came from blood. The receptors stem from a woman aged 30 to 39 with Graves' hyperthyroidism that later progressed to Graves' ophthalmopathy.

Many counts were recorded for this clonotype. The V gene is TRBV28, the J gene TRBJ1-5, with a tentative D call TRBD1 (5 bases). The germline gives CDR1 MDHEN, CDR2 SYDVKM. V was trimmed by 2 bases and J by 2 bases, leaving 13 bases between them. CDR3 size: 16 residues. The CDR3 reads CASSLKRGVGNQPQHF. As DNA, the CDR3 is TGTGCCAGCAGTTTAAAACGAGGGGTCGGCAATCAGCCCCAGCATTTT.

This clonotype was observed many times. This chain links TRBV27 with TRBJ2-3; a possible D gene is TRBD1 (6 bases). Germline CDR1 and CDR2: MNHEY and SMNVEV (reference sequence). The CDR3 length is 14 residues. Trimming took off 3 bases at V and 6 bases at J, with 13 bases between the two ends. Here the CDR3 DNA reads TGTGCCAGCAGTTTTTTTAACAGGGTTGATACGCAGTATTTT. Its translation: CASSFFNRVDTQYF.

This clonotype was recorded at least ten times. The V call is TRBV18, the J call TRBJ2-5; D gene ambiguous. This CDR3 spans 15 amino acids. Germline V gene data show CDR1 as KGHSH and CDR2 as LQKENI. V lost 0 bases and J lost 2, with 10 bases in between. The CDR3 loop reads CASSPPNVGQETQYF. CDR3 DNA sequence: TGTGCCAGCTCACCACCTAATGTGGGTCAAGAGACCCAGTACTTC.

At least ten counts were recorded for this clonotype. The rearrangement links TRBV7-9 to TRBJ1-2; D perhaps matches TRBD1 (6 bases). The V end was cut by 5 bases, the J end by 4 bases, with 20 bases between. The germline V gene encodes CDR1 SEHNR and CDR2 FQNEAQ (reference sequence). This CDR3 has 16 amino acids. CDR3 nucleotides: TGTGCCAGCAGCCGGACCGAGGACAGCCCCCGCTATGGCTACACCTTC. Encoded protein: CASSRTEDSPRYGYTF.

Of note for this clonotype: Sequence at one end of the junction differs from germline and may be a read error. V gene TRBV12-3 or TRBV12-4 combines with J gene TRBJ2-3; no reliable D call. CDR3 length: 12 residues. The CDR3 DNA reads as TGTGCCAGCAGATTAGGCGCAGATACGCAGTATTTT. Its protein product is CASRLGADTQYF.

At least ten counts were recorded for this clonotype. This chain links TRBV6-5 with TRBJ1-2; no definite D call. Per germline, CDR1 MNHEY and CDR2 SVGAGI. This CDR3 comprises 13 residues. V gave up 6 bases and J gave up 6 bases, with 14 bases separating them. The CDR3 sequence is CASSGIDLNGYTF. CDR3 in DNA: TGTGCCAGCAGCGGCATTGACCTGAATGGCTACACCTTC.

This clonotype occurred many times. The chain couples TRBV27 to TRBJ2-7; 12 nucleotides align to TRBD2. The CDR3 length is 18 residues. Germline V gene sequence: CDR1 MNHEY, CDR2 SMNVEV (reference sequence). The junction had 10 bases not matched to a gene; V was cut back by 4 bases and J by 0 bases. In DNA, the CDR3 is TGTGCCAGCAGTTCACCTCGGACTAGCGGGGCCCCCTCCTACGAGCAGTACTTC. This sequence encodes CASSSPRTSGAPSYEQYF.

The CDR3 here is CASSQGPGRYTGELFF. The CDR3 nucleotides read TGCGCCAGCAGCCAAGGTCCCGGGCGATACACCGGGGAGCTGTTTTTT. The chain couples TRBV4-1 to TRBJ2-2, with D uncertain. The CDR3 is made up of 16 amino acids. Germline CDR1 MGHRA, CDR2 YSYEKL. Deletions cut 1 base from V and 3 bases from J, with 12 bases between.

The sample holds many counts of this clonotype. The rearrangement uses TRBV12-3 or TRBV12-4 and TRBJ1-3; 8 nucleotides match TRBD1. V was clipped by 5 bases and J by 4 bases; unmatched bases: 7. The CDR3 is 15 amino acids. The CDR3 bases are TGTGCCAGCAGTCGAACAGGGGGAGAGGGAAACACCATATATTTT. It is translated as CASSRTGGEGNTIYF.

V usage is TRBV4-1 and J usage is TRBJ2-1; D remains ambiguous. The CDR3 is 14 amino acids. Germline V gene data show CDR1 as MGHRA and CDR2 as YSYEKL. Trimming stripped 0 bases from V and 8 bases from J, with 11 bases between. The CDR3 is CASSQDSVVHEQFF. DNA of the CDR3: TGCGCCAGCAGCCAAGACTCGGTCGTCCATGAGCAGTTCTTC.

This clonotype has at least ten counts. The chain links TRBV5-1 to TRBJ2-5; weak D call: TRBD2 (6 bases). The V end lost 4 bases, the J end lost 4 bases, and 8 bases lay between the germline ends. This CDR3 contains 12 residues. Germline V gene lookup returns CDR1 SGHRS and CDR2 YFSETQ. CDR3 coding DNA: TGCGCCAGCAGCCGGGGAGGAGAGACCCAGTACTTC. Encoded protein: CASSRGGETQYF.

The sample holds a few counts of this clonotype. The chain carries TRBV3-1 and TRBJ2-5; D is unresolved. The CDR3 is made up of 13 amino acids. V was clipped by 1 base and J by 5 bases, with 8 bases between them. CDR1 and CDR2 (germline): LGHDT, YNNKEL (reference sequence). This CDR3 reads CASSQGTPETQYF. In nucleotides, the CDR3 is TGTGCCAGCAGCCAAGGGACCCCGGAGACCCAGTACTTC.

The CDR3 is CASSYRGHMNTEAFF. The DNA of the CDR3 is TGTGCCAGCAGTTACAGGGGACACATGAACACTGAAGCTTTCTTT. The chain links TRBV6-5 to TRBJ1-1; D perhaps matches TRBD1 (6 bases). V was trimmed by 2 bases and J by 0 bases, leaving 10 bases between them. CDR1 MNHEY and CDR2 SVGAGI come from the germline V gene. CDR3 length: 15 residues.

To note about this clonotype: This could be a read error, since a much larger clone is one nucleotide away. This chain connects TRBV9 to TRBJ2-7, with TRBD1 identical over 7 bases. V dropped 4 bases and J dropped 5; count of bases not matched to a gene: 3. This CDR3 is 12 amino acids long. Germline V gene data show CDR1 as SGDLS and CDR2 as YYNGEE. CDR3 nucleotide sequence: TGTGCCAGCAGCTTCCAGGGGGACGAGCAGTACTTC. Translation gives CASSFQGDEQYF. Using reference TRBV9 and TRBJ2-7 for the parts outside the CDR3, the full variable domain is DSGVTQTPKHLITATGQRVTLRCSPRSGDLSVYWYQQSLDQGLQFLIQYYNGEERAKGNILERFSAQQFPDLHSELNLSSLELGDSALYFCASSFQGDEQYFGPGTRLTVT.

This clonotype was picked up many times. This chain connects TRBV7-2 to TRBJ2-7; 8 nucleotides line up with TRBD1. V dropped 1 base and J dropped 3; count of bases not matched to a gene: 5. Germline V CDR1 and CDR2: SGHTA, FQGNSA. CDR3 length equals 15 residues. In DNA form, the CDR3 reads TGTGCCAGCAGCTTAGGGACAGGGATGGTCTACGAGCAGTACTTC. It codes for CASSLGTGMVYEQYF. Full variable domain (outside the CDR3, taken from reference TRBV7-2 and TRBJ2-7): GAGVSQSPSNKVTEKGKDVELRCDPISGHTALYWYRQSLGQGLEFLIYFQGNSAPDKSGLPSDRFSAERTGGSVSTLTIQRTQQEDSAVYLCASSLGTGMVYEQYFGPGTRLTVT.

This clonotype was seen ten or more times. The chain carries TRBV7-2 and TRBJ2-7; a weak D match, TRBD2 (5 bases). The CDR3 covers 13 residues. Germline CDR1 and CDR2: SGHTA and FQGNSA. V was cut by 4 bases and J by 7 bases, with 14 bases left in between. The chain's CDR3 is CASSSELGEEQYF. CDR3 bases: TGTGCCAGCAGCTCTGAGCTCGGGGAGGAGCAGTACTTC.

Only a few counts were recorded for this clonotype. V is TRBV30 and J is TRBJ2-1, with 13 bases aligning to TRBD2. There are 15 residues in the CDR3. Trimming at V came to 3 bases and at J to 8 bases, leaving 7 bases not matched to a gene. Germline CDR1 and CDR2: GTSNPN and SVGIG (reference sequence). CDR3 loop: CAWSGGLAGAYEQFF. CDR3 coding DNA: TGTGCCTGGAGCGGCGGACTAGCGGGAGCTTATGAGCAGTTCTTC.

V and J are TRBV7-8 and TRBJ2-3; D is undetermined. V dropped 3 bases and J dropped 4 bases, with 5 bases sitting between them. CDR1 SGHVS and CDR2 FQNEAQ come from the germline V gene. The CDR3 extends over 12 amino acids. The CDR3 coding sequence is TGTGCCAGCAGCTTTAGAGCAGATACGCAGTATTTT. Translating gives CASSFRADTQYF.

Details on this clonotype: A much more abundant neighbour one base away suggests this may be a read error. V is TRBV6-5 and J is TRBJ2-2; D gene ambiguous. The germline V gene has CDR1 MNHEY and CDR2 SVGAGI. Trimming removed 0 bases from V and 3 bases from J, with 8 bases in between. The CDR3 extends over 15 amino acids. The CDR3 sequence: CASSYSTSDTGELFF. CDR3 bases: TGTGCCAGCAGTTACTCGACGTCGGACACCGGGGAGCTGTTTTTT.

This clonotype was seen repeatedly, ten times or more. The rearrangement links TRBV4-1 to TRBJ1-3, with 8 nucleotides matching TRBD1. The V segment lost 4 bases and the J segment 4 bases; nucleotides outside the gene matches: 6. Looked up from germline, CDR1 is MGHRA and CDR2 is YSYEKL. CDR3 length: 15 amino acids. The DNA of the CDR3 is TGCGCCAGCAGCCGGCCGACAGGGGCCGGAAACACCATATATTTT. This sequence encodes CASSRPTGAGNTIYF.